This T cell receptor (beta chain) is from a study of CXCR3-negative and CXCR3-positive naive CD8 T cells. UMI-labeled 5' RACE yielded the TRB cDNA libraries. After re-calling the 5' RACE reads, TCRdb lists one entry per CDR3 protein, DNA absent. The sample features over 95,000 distinct CDR3 sequences, with around 0.36% in its top ten. As for this clonotype: Its antigen is undetermined.

Study conclusions and caveats: Higher TRB CDR3 hydrophobicity marked CXCR3-positive naive cells relative to CXCR3-negative naive cells. Naive subsets did not differ in surface CD5, and TRB CDR3 properties served to infer TCR strength.

The CDR3 runs to 13 residues. Germline V lookup: CDR1 SQVTM, CDR2 ANQGSEA. The sample was naive CXCR3+ CD8+ T cells from blood. As to subset: CD45RO-CCR7+CD27+CD95- naive CD8+ T cells expressing CXCR3 (TNR3+). V is TRBV29-1 and J is TRBJ2-1. The sequence was collected from a human donor in good health. Some clones in this sample may be carry-over from other donors' samples. The CDR3 region is CSVEFTSVNEQFF.